The source of this T cell receptor (beta chain) is a study of T-cell reconstitution after alpha-beta-depleted transplantation in children. Germline V gene data show CDR1 as ENHRY and CDR2 as SYGVKD. This CDR3 is 13 amino acids long. The V end was cut by 6 bases, the J end by 5 bases, with 13 bases between. Preparation of the TCRbeta library involved a method that used unique molecular identifiers. From the PCR reads, TCRdb called clonotypes with MiXCR, one entry per CDR3 protein. The table records about half a million distinct CDR3 sequences, approximately 13% of them present only once. There are many counts of this clonotype.

The V call is TRBV10-3, the J call TRBJ2-5; D is uncertain. The TCR sequence derives from a human donor who donated a stem cell graft to a child with combined immunodeficiency. Specimen: PBMCs from the stem cell graft donor, collected from the stem cell graft. The CDR3 DNA is TGTGCCATCAGCCTGGCAATCGATGAGACCCAGTACTTC. It codes for CAISLAIDETQYF.